The clone carrying this T cell receptor beta chain was counted once. No antigen is known for it. The data originate from a study of T-cell reconstitution after alpha-beta-depleted transplantation in children. The study's findings and limits: At one year after transplant, newly produced T cells mostly accounted for T-cell counts and diversity. Elevated TCRbeta diversity at day 60 was traced, in some patients, to surviving recipient T cells and thymic progenitors. Alpha-beta T cells about two months after transplant reportedly derived from several hundred expanded graft clones.

For TCRbeta, the library was prepared with unique molecular identifiers. In TCRdb, the PCR reads were re-called with MiXCR into one record per CDR3 protein. The top ten hold about 28% of the sample, which has about a million distinct CDR3 sequences, about 29% seen once. Trimming removed 0 bases from V and 4 bases from J; junction bases left unmatched: 2. Germline CDR1 reads DFQATT; CDR2 reads SNEGSKA (reference sequence). This CDR3 is 13 amino acids long. The sample in question was PBMCs, mostly from graft donor cells, obtained 360 days after TCRalphabeta/CD19-depleted stem cell transplant. The sequence was obtained from a boy under two years old who had a stem cell transplant for SCID, so the T cells may come from the graft donor. This chain uses TRBV20-1 with TRBJ1-1, with 7 nucleotides matching TRBD1. The CDR3 DNA sequence: TGCAGTGCTAGAGAACCAGGGGGCACTGAAGCTTTCTTT. It translates to CSAREPGGTEAFF.